The rows below give T cell receptor beta chains drawn from one sample of a study of blood T cell repertoires in COVID-19. Clones were sequenced by immunoSEQ multiplex PCR, and TCRdb holds only the in-frame ones, with some missing. The top ten clones hold 7.2% of a sample with more than 200,000 clones, 80% to 90% of them seen once. Sequencing used PBMCs or T cells enriched from blood (not recorded which). Every receptor here comes from a man aged 25-45 years in a cohort exposed to, infected with or recovered from COVID-19 (not recorded which). Each CDR3 is given with its conserved first and last residue. A D gene is named only where the DNA matches it firmly. The size entry is marked missing in some rows and otherwise reads once, few, many or a size class.

clone_size	j_call	d_call	v_call	cdr3_aa	cdr3_nt
-	TRBJ2-1	TRBD2	TRBV3-1/TRBV3-2	CASQAGGNEQFF	TGTGCCAGCCAAGCGGGGGGAAATGAGCAGTTCTTC
-	TRBJ2-5	-	TRBV24-1	CATSDPPGQGETQYF	TGTGCCACCAGTGACCCCCCCGGGCAGGGTGAGACCCAGTACTTC
-	TRBJ2-7	TRBD2	TRBV5-4	CASSPDLGRAPYEQYF	TGTGCCAGCAGCCCTGATTTAGGGAGGGCCCCCTACGAGCAGTACTTC
few	TRBJ2-7	-	TRBV5-6	CASKGSRAYEQYF	TGTGCCAGCAAAGGGAGTAGAGCCTACGAGCAGTACTTC
-	TRBJ2-1	TRBD2	TRBV11-2	CASSPIAGVRNEQFF	TGTGCCAGCAGCCCAATAGCGGGAGTCAGAAATGAGCAGTTCTTC
-	TRBJ2-3	-	TRBV19	CASTLAGSFSTDTQYF	TGTGCCAGTACCCTGGCGGGATCCTTTAGCACAGATACGCAGTATTTT
-	TRBJ2-7	TRBD2	TRBV3-1/TRBV3-2	CASSLAGEVYEQYF	TGTGCCAGCAGCCTGGCGGGAGAGGTATACGAGCAGTACTTC
once	TRBJ2-7	-	TRBV7-9	CASRYGSAEQYF	TGTGCCAGCAGGTACGGGAGCGCAGAGCAGTACTTC
-	TRBJ2-1	-	TRBV18	CASSPPRTEAYNEQFF	TGTGCCAGCTCACCACCTCGGACTGAGGCCTACAATGAGCAGTTCTTC
-	TRBJ1-2	-	TRBV21-1	CASGQTGARDGYTF	TGTGCCAGCGGACAGACAGGGGCGCGGGATGGCTACACCTTC
-	TRBJ2-5	-	TRBV28	CASRQGGTQETQYF	TGTGCCAGTCGTCAAGGGGGAACACAAGAGACCCAGTACTTC
-	TRBJ1-5	-	TRBV28	CASSFKGAQHF	TGTGCCAGCAGTTTTAAGGGAGCCCAGCATTTT
-	TRBJ2-7	TRBD2	TRBV7-2	CASSQQLGLAGGLQYF	TGTGCCAGCAGCCAGCAATTGGGACTAGCGGGAGGGCTGCAGTACTTC
-	TRBJ2-2	TRBD2	TRBV3-1/TRBV3-2	CASKSLAGDGTGELFF	TGTGCCAGCAAGTCTCTAGCGGGAGACGGCACCGGGGAGCTGTTTTTT
-	TRBJ2-7	TRBD1	TRBV4-1	CASSQETGGPPFQYF	TGCGCCAGCAGCCAAGAAACAGGGGGTCCTCCATTCCAGTACTTC
-	TRBJ2-1	-	TRBV5-1	CASSLVIAYNEQFF	TGCGCCAGCAGCTTGGTTATCGCGTACAATGAGCAGTTCTTC
-	TRBJ2-1	-	TRBV5-4	CASSLDTNEQFF	TGTGCCAGCAGCTTAGATACAAATGAGCAGTTCTTC
-	TRBJ1-2	TRBD1	TRBV28	CASSLWLTGGIGYGYTF	TGTGCCAGCAGTTTATGGCTCACAGGGGGTATCGGGTATGGCTACACCTTC